This note documents a single TCR beta chain sequence. Its antigen is not identified. This entry is derived from a study of cytomegalovirus exposure and HLA in healthy donors. Looking at the study overall: Researchers previously reported finding about 110 million unique TCR beta sequences from 170 million or so T cells. Study-wide findings and caveats: Rare TCR sequences dominated, though some public TCRs recurred in many donors.

Trimming removed 2 bases from V and 3 bases from J; junction bases left unmatched: 1. This CDR3 spans 14 amino acids. Germline assignment: CDR1 MGHDK and CDR2 SYGVNS. The study ran its PCR with 60 Vbeta and 13 Jbeta primers. Sequenced by immunoSEQ multiplex PCR; TCRdb stores in-frame clones only, minus some. The profile shows 150,000 to 200,000 clones, around 83% of them singletons. The sequence was collected from a man aged 50 or older in good health and CMV-seronegative. V usage is TRBV25-1 and J usage is TRBJ2-1; 7 bases agree with TRBD1. Sequenced sample: PBMCs. CDR3 sequence: CASSEAGGYNEQFF. The CDR3 bases are TGTGCCAGCAGTGAAGCAGGGGGCTACAATGAGCAGTTCTTC.